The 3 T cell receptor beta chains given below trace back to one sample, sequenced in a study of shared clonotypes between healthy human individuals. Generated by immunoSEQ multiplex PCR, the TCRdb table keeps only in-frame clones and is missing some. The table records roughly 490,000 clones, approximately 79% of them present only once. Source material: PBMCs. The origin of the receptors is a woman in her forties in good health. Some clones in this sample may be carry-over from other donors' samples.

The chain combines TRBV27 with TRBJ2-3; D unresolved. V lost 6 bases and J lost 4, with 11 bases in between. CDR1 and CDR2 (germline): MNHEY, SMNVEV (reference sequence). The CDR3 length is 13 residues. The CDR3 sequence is CASSSGWADTQYF. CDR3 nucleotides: TGTGCCAGCAGCTCTGGGTGGGCAGATACGCAGTATTTT.

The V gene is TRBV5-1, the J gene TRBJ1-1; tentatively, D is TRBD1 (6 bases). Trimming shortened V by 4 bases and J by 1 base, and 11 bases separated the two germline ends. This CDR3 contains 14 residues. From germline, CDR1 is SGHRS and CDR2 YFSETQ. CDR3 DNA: TGCGCCAGCAGCGAGGGGGTTGGGAACACTGAAGCTTTCTTT. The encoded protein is CASSEGVGNTEAFF.

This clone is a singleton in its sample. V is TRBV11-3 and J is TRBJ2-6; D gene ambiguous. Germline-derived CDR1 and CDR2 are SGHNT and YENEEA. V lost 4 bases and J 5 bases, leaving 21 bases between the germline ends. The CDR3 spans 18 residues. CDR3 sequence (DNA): TGTGCCAGCAGCTCCGATCAATCTCGACAAAGTCGGGCCAACGTCCTGACTTTC. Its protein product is CASSSDQSRQSRANVLTF.